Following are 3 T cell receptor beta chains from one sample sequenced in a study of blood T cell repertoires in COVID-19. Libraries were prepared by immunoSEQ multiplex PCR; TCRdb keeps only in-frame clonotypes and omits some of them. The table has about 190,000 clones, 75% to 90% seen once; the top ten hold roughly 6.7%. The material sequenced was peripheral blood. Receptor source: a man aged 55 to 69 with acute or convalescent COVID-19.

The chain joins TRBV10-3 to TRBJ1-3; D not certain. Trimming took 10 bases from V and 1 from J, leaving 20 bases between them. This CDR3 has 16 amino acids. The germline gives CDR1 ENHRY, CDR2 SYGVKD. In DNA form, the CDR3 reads TGTGCCACCAGATCAACATCGGGGAGATCTGGAAACACCATATATTTT. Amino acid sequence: CATRSTSGRSGNTIYF.

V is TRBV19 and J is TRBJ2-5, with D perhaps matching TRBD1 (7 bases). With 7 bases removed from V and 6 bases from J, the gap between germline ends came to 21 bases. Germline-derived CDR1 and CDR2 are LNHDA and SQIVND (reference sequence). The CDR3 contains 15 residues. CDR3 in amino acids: CASNPHGGGRKTQYF. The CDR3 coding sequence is TGTGCCAGTAATCCTCATGGAGGGGGCCGAAAGACCCAGTACTTC.

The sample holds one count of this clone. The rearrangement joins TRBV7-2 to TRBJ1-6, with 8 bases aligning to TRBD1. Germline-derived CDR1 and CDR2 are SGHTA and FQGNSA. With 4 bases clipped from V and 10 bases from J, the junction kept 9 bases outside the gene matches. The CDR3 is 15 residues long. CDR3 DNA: TGTGCCAGCAGCTCCGCAGGGGGCCTCGGGTCACCCCTCCACTTT. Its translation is CASSSAGGLGSPLHF.